These T cell receptor beta chains were read from a single sample in a study of blood T cell repertoires in COVID-19. The repertoire was sequenced with immunoSEQ multiplex PCR; TCRdb's copy has only in-frame clones and lacks some. This table has hundreds of thousands of clones, just under 90% appearing once. Material: peripheral blood. The receptors derive from a young woman with acute or convalescent COVID-19. CDR3s include the opening cysteine and the closing phenylalanine or tryptophan. D genes are given only for firm matches.

>.|14|TRBJ1-6|TRBV28
TGTGCCAGCAGTTTATGGGCGGGCAATTCACCCCTCCACTTT
CASSLWAGNSPLHF
>TRBD1|16|TRBJ1-6|TRBV9
TGTGCCAGCAGCGTAGAAGGGGACAGCTATAATTCACCCCTCCACTTT
CASSVEGDSYNSPLHF
>.|13|TRBJ2-5|TRBV4-1
TGCGCCAGCAGCCAAGGATCAGTAGAGACCCAGTACTTC
CASSQGSVETQYF
>.|12|TRBJ2-3|TRBV21-1
TGTGCCAGCAGCACCTCCGGAGATACGCAGTATTTT
CASSTSGDTQYF
>.|15|TRBJ2-7|TRBV29-1
TGCAGCGTTCAGGGGTCACCGATGACTTCCTACGAGCAGTACTTC
CSVQGSPMTSYEQYF
>.|14|TRBJ1-4|TRBV30
TGTGCCTGGAGTGATCCCCGAGAGTGGGAAAAACTGTTTTTT
CAWSDPREWEKLFF
>TRBD1|15|TRBJ1-5|TRBV9
TGTGCCAGCAGCGTAGACTCAACCAGGGGGCAGCCCCAGCATTTT
CASSVDSTRGQPQHF
>TRBD2|16|TRBJ2-1|TRBV11-3
TGTGCCAGCAGCTTAGGTCTAGCGGGCCCCTACAATGAGCAGTTCTTC
CASSLGLAGPYNEQFF
>TRBD1|15|TRBJ1-2|TRBV2
TGTGCCAGCAGTGAAGGGACAGGGGGCAGCTATGGCTACACCTTC
CASSEGTGGSYGYTF
>.|15|TRBJ1-4|TRBV5-5
TGTGCCAGCAGCTTGCTGGCGGCGATCGATGAAAAACTGTTTTTT
CASSLLAAIDEKLFF
>.|15|TRBJ1-3|TRBV6-5
TGTGCCAGCAAAAGGGAGGGACCCTCTGGAAACACCATATATTTT
CASKREGPSGNTIYF
>TRBD2|12|TRBJ2-1|TRBV12-5
TGTGCTAGTGGGGCCCGGGAGGACGAGCAGTTCTTC
CASGAREDEQFF
>.|12|TRBJ1-1|TRBV28
TGTGCCAGCAGTCTTAGGGGTGGTGAAGCTTTCTTT
CASSLRGGEAFF
>.|16|TRBJ1-1|TRBV6-5
TGTGCCAGCAGTTATGGGTTTCAGGGTTTGAACACTGAAGCTTTCTTT
CASSYGFQGLNTEAFF
>TRBD1|12|TRBJ1-2|TRBV29-1
TGCAGCGTCCCGACAGGGGGCCTTGGCTACACCTTC
CSVPTGGLGYTF
>TRBD2|15|TRBJ2-5|TRBV9
TGTGCCAGCAGCGTAGAGGGCGGGGGGGCGGAGACCCAGTACTTC
CASSVEGGGAETQYF
>TRBD1|13|TRBJ2-7|TRBV3-1/TRBV3-2
TGTGCCAGCACCTGGGACAGGGGTTACGAGCAGTACTTC
CASTWDRGYEQYF
>.|11|TRBJ1-1|TRBV6-1
TGTGCCAGCAGTGACAGGGTTGAAGCTTTCTTT
CASSDRVEAFF
>.|13|TRBJ2-7|TRBV29-1
TGCAGCGTTGATCAGGGGCCGGGGTACGAGCAGTACTTC
CSVDQGPGYEQYF
>TRBD1|13|TRBJ1-2|TRBV12-3/TRBV12-4
TGTGCCAGCACCTACAGGGGGGCGTATGGCTACACCTTC
CASTYRGAYGYTF
>.|12|TRBJ1-5|TRBV27
TGTGCCAGCTCAGGCGGGAATCAGCCCCAGCATTTT
CASSGGNQPQHF
>.|13|TRBJ2-2|TRBV4-3
TGCGCCAGCAGCCAATCTCTCTCCGGGGAGCTGTTTTTT
CASSQSLSGELFF